This TCR beta chain was recorded in a study of early T cells in non-severe SARS-CoV-2 infection. Study-level information: Bulk RNA from unsorted whole blood was sequenced; chains were unpaired.

This clonotype was observed a handful of times. Its antigen is as yet unknown. The CDR3 sequence is 15 residues long. In germline, CDR1 is LGHDT, CDR2 YNNKEL (reference sequence). Trimming cost V 3 bases and J 5 bases; bases outside gene matches: 9. As part of library construction, unique molecular identifiers were attached to individual cDNA molecules. Via MiXCR, TCRdb re-called the 5' RACE reads, giving one row per CDR3 protein. The data show about 60,000 distinct CDR3 sequences, approximately 9.2% seen once. Study-wide results and caveats: The matching step, a VDJdb search, favored anti-spike CD8 responses and missed private and CD4 specificities.

This sequence joins TRBV3-1 and TRBJ2-5; 7 nucleotides align to TRBD2. The TCR sequence derives from an adult who was a healthcare worker with PCR-confirmed SARS-CoV-2 infection or an uninfected control (not recorded which). Sequencing used whole blood. Here the CDR3 DNA reads TGTGCCAGCAGCCAGCTGCCGGGAGGCCGGGAGACCCAGTACTTC. Translating gives CASSQLPGGRETQYF.